Shown below are 4 T cell receptor beta chains from a single sample sequenced in a study of blood T cell repertoires in COVID-19. Libraries were prepared by immunoSEQ multiplex PCR; TCRdb keeps only in-frame clonotypes and omits some of them. The repertoire holds about 58,000 clones, nearly 90% seen once, with roughly an eighth in the top ten. Input material: peripheral blood. All receptors derive from a man between 60 and 70 years old with active COVID-19.

The chain carries TRBV28 and TRBJ2-7, with 8 bases lining up with TRBD1. V lost 5 bases to trimming and J lost 2 bases; unmatched junction nucleotides: 8. CDR3 size: 15 residues. Germline CDR1 and CDR2: MDHEN and SYDVKM. CDR3 in DNA: TGTGCCAGCAGTGGCCGGGACAGGCTCCCCTACGAGCAGTACTTC. The encoded protein is CASSGRDRLPYEQYF.

The genes are TRBV11-1 and TRBJ2-4; perhaps TRBD1 as D (6 bases). The CDR3 totals 14 residues. Trimming took 5 bases from V and 6 from J, leaving 14 bases between them. Looked up from germline, CDR1 is SGHAT and CDR2 is FQDESV (reference sequence). CDR3 loop: CASSPRTVPNIQYF. The CDR3 DNA reads as TGTGCCAGCAGCCCACGGACAGTACCAAACATTCAGTACTTC.

V is TRBV18 and J is TRBJ1-6, with 9 bases lining up with TRBD1. Germline V lookup: CDR1 KGHSH, CDR2 LQKENI. The V segment lost 5 bases and the J segment 6 bases; nucleotides outside the gene matches: 5. CDR3 length equals 15 residues. DNA for the CDR3: TGTGCCAGCTCATTACGGGACAGGGCTAATTCACCCCTCCACTTT. Translation gives CASSLRDRANSPLHF.

The chain recombines TRBV25-1 with TRBJ1-4; D remains ambiguous. The V and J ends lost 8 bases and 7 bases respectively, with 8 bases between them. Germline CDR1 reads MGHDK; CDR2 reads SYGVNS. CDR3 length: 11 amino acids. The CDR3 is CASGLGEKLFF. In nucleotides, the CDR3 is TGTGCCAGCGGACTTGGTGAAAAACTGTTTTTT.